The 26 T cell receptor beta chains below all came from one sample that was sequenced in a study of cytomegalovirus exposure and HLA in healthy donors. With 60 Vbeta and 13 Jbeta primers, the PCR was carried out. Repertoires were generated with immunoSEQ multiplex PCR, while TCRdb's copy carries only in-frame clones and drops some. Here the sample spans about 180,000 clones, approximately 79% being singletons. The sequenced sample consisted of PBMCs. Receptors were obtained from a middle-aged woman in good health and CMV-seronegative.

V is TRBV20-1 and J is TRBJ1-4; D perhaps matches TRBD1 (6 bases). Trimming removed 6 bases from V and 7 bases from J, with 9 bases in between. The CDR3 runs to 11 residues. Germline V CDR1 and CDR2: DFQATT, SNEGSKA (reference sequence). The DNA of the CDR3 is TGCAGTGCGCAGGACAGTGAAAAACTGTTTTTT. It codes for CSAQDSEKLFF.

The V gene is TRBV2, the J gene TRBJ1-4; TRBD1 might be the D (5 bases). Germline lookup yields CDR1 SNHLY and CDR2 FYNNEI. This CDR3 has 14 amino acids. Trimming removed 5 bases at V and 5 bases at J, with 12 bases between. CDR3 nucleotide sequence: TGTGCCAGCAGTCCGGGCCGGGGGAATGAAAAACTGTTTTTT. Protein sequence: CASSPGRGNEKLFF.

The chain links TRBV9 to TRBJ2-4, with D possibly TRBD1 on 5 matching bases. The CDR3 has 16 residues. CDR1 and CDR2 from the germline V gene are SGDLS and YYNGEE. Trimming stripped 0 bases from V and 4 bases from J, with 14 bases between. The CDR3: CASSVGDLGLKNIQYF. The CDR3 DNA follows: TGTGCCAGCAGCGTAGGAGATTTGGGGCTAAAAAACATTCAGTACTTC. Combining the CDR3 with reference TRBV9 and TRBJ2-4 gives the whole variable domain DSGVTQTPKHLITATGQRVTLRCSPRSGDLSVYWYQQSLDQGLQFLIQYYNGEERAKGNILERFSAQQFPDLHSELNLSSLELGDSALYFCASSVGDLGLKNIQYFGAGTRLSVL.

The chain is built from TRBV28 and TRBJ2-1; D may be TRBD2 (5 bases). Per germline, CDR1 MDHEN and CDR2 SYDVKM. V shed 11 bases and J shed 0 bases, with 5 bases lying between them. This CDR3 spans 11 amino acids. CDR3 bases: TGTGCCGGGAGCTCCTACAATGAGCAGTTCTTC. It specifies CAGSSYNEQFF.

V is TRBV29-1 and J is TRBJ1-2; no clear D gene. The V end was cut by 3 bases, the J end by 1 base, with 6 bases between. This CDR3 contains 12 residues. Germline V gives CDR1 SQVTM, CDR2 ANQGSEA. This chain's CDR3 is CSVEENNYGYTF. The CDR3 DNA sequence: TGCAGCGTTGAGGAGAATAACTATGGCTACACCTTC.

This chain connects TRBV28 to TRBJ1-1, with D tentatively TRBD1 (5 bases). The germline CDR1 and CDR2 sequences are MDHEN and SYDVKM. The CDR3 is 14 amino acids. Between the trimmed V and J ends, which lost 10 bases and 0 bases, there was a span of 15 bases. CDR3 loop: CATTGRFMNTEAFF. Written as DNA, the CDR3 is TGTGCCACCACAGGACGTTTTATGAACACTGAAGCTTTCTTT.

The chain has TRBV6-1 and TRBJ1-6; unclear D gene. CDR1 and CDR2 (germline): MNHNS, SASEGT. The CDR3 has 12 amino acids. The V gene lost 7 bases and the J gene lost 9 bases, with 10 bases spanning the gap. The CDR3 DNA follows: TGTGCCAGCACAAGAGAGGGTTCACCCCTCCACTTT. Translating gives CASTREGSPLHF.

V usage is TRBV21-1 and J usage is TRBJ2-2; TRBD1, the table's D call, was not compared with the DNA. TRBV21-1 is shown as a pseudogene. The CDR3 is 15 amino acids. The CDR3 sequence: CASSRGQGRPGELFF. The CDR3 coding sequence is TGTGCCAGCAGCAGAGGACAGGGTCGTCCCGGGGAGCTGTTTTTT.

The chain combines TRBV5-4 with TRBJ1-2, with a weak D call TRBD1 (5 bases). Between the trimmed V and J ends, which lost 4 bases and 1 base, there was a span of 17 bases. The CDR3 spans 16 residues. The V gene's germline CDR1 is SGHNT and CDR2 YYREEE (reference sequence). The CDR3 protein is CASSHFGGTYNYGYTF. CDR3 DNA sequence: TGTGCCAGCAGCCATTTTGGAGGGACTTATAACTATGGCTACACCTTC.

The chain recombines TRBV5-1 with TRBJ2-1; 8 bases line up with TRBD1. Germline V gene lookup returns CDR1 SGHRS and CDR2 YFSETQ. After removal of 0 bases from V and 5 bases from J, the junction contained 7 bases not matched to a gene. This CDR3 has 16 residues. The CDR3 region is CASSLAPGQVNNEQFF. The CDR3 coding sequence is TGCGCCAGCAGCTTGGCCCCGGGACAGGTGAACAATGAGCAGTTCTTC.

The chain employs TRBV27 and TRBJ2-1; weak D call: TRBD1 (5 bases). CDR3 length equals 13 residues. CDR1 is MNHEY, CDR2 SMNVEV, per germline (reference sequence). V gave up 4 bases and J gave up 4 bases, with 8 bases separating them. The CDR3 region is CASSSHRYNEQFF. In nucleotides, the CDR3 is TGTGCCAGCAGTTCTCACAGGTACAATGAGCAGTTCTTC.

This clone was seen only once. The V and J genes are TRBV6-5 and TRBJ1-2; D remains ambiguous. V dropped 0 bases and J dropped 7 bases, with 6 bases sitting between them. The CDR3 runs 12 residues. Germline V gives CDR1 MNHEY, CDR2 SVGAGI. CDR3 in amino acids: CASSYSGVGYTF. The CDR3 nucleotides read TGTGCCAGCAGTTACTCCGGGGTTGGCTACACCTTC.

This clone was detected only a few times. The chain couples TRBV5-6 to TRBJ1-4, with D possibly being TRBD1 (6 bases). CDR3 length equals 15 residues. Germline values: CDR1 SGHDT, CDR2 YYEEEE. Trimming pared 0 bases from V and 5 bases from J, leaving 11 bases between. CDR3 region: CASSLAGGQNEKLFF. The CDR3 DNA follows: TGTGCCAGCAGCTTGGCGGGAGGACAGAATGAAAAACTGTTTTTT.

The rearrangement uses TRBV30 and TRBJ1-2; D is possibly TRBD1 (5 bases). This CDR3 region has 10 residues. Germline V gene lookup returns CDR1 GTSNPN and CDR2 SVGIG (reference sequence). V was pared by 8 bases and J by 4 bases, with 8 bases between. The CDR3 DNA sequence: TGTGCCACAGGCGGCTATGGCTACACCTTC. Translated: CATGGYGYTF.

This sequence joins TRBV7-9 and TRBJ1-1; 8 bases are a match to TRBD1. The CDR3 has 15 amino acids. V dropped 0 bases and J dropped 6; count of bases not matched to a gene: 6. Germline V lookup: CDR1 SEHNR, CDR2 FQNEAQ (reference sequence). In nucleotides, the CDR3 is TGTGCCAGCAGCTTAGCCCCCCAGGGGGCGGCTGAAGCTTTCTTT. It encodes CASSLAPQGAAEAFF.

The rearrangement uses TRBV29-1 and TRBJ2-3, with TRBD2 identical over 8 bases. V was clipped by 3 bases and J by 1 base; unmatched bases: 6. The CDR3 sequence is 15 residues long. The germline V gene has CDR1 SQVTM and CDR2 ANQGSEA. CDR3 in DNA: TGCAGCGTTGAGGATCCCGGGAGGGGCACAGATACGCAGTATTTT. Translation: CSVEDPGRGTDTQYF.

The chain joins TRBV6-1 to TRBJ2-3, with D hard to call. CDR3 length: 13 residues. The V gene's germline CDR1 is MNHNS and CDR2 SASEGT. V was cut by 1 base and J by 6 bases, with 8 bases left in between. In nucleotides, the CDR3 is TGTGCCAGCAGTGAAGTGTTGTCTGATACGCAGTATTTT. The encoded protein is CASSEVLSDTQYF.

The chain has TRBV5-1 and TRBJ2-7; TRBD2 matches at 11 bases. With 4 bases clipped from V and 1 base from J, the junction kept 10 bases outside the gene matches. Germline CDR1 is SGHRS and CDR2 is YFSETQ. The CDR3 totals 17 residues. CDR3 sequence: CASSLRPGLAASYEQYF. The CDR3 DNA sequence: TGCGCCAGCAGCCTGAGGCCGGGACTAGCGGCTTCCTACGAGCAGTACTTC.

The genes are TRBV4-2 and TRBJ2-3; possibly TRBD1 for D (6 bases). The CDR3 totals 16 residues. Germline CDR1 is LGHNA and CDR2 is YNFKEQ. V was cut by 3 bases and J by 1 base, with 14 bases left in between. The CDR3 region is CASSQMGAGGTDTQYF. The CDR3 DNA sequence: TGTGCCAGCAGCCAGATGGGGGCCGGGGGCACAGATACGCAGTATTTT.

V gene TRBV7-6 combines with J gene TRBJ1-5; D might be TRBD1 (5 bases). Trimming stripped 2 bases from V and 7 bases from J, with 9 bases between. The CDR3 contains 13 residues. CDR1 is SGHVS, CDR2 FNYEAQ, per germline. As DNA, the CDR3 is TGTGCCAGCAGCTTATCTCGGGGGCAGCCCCAGCATTTT. Translated: CASSLSRGQPQHF. The variable domain in full, completed from reference TRBV7-6 and TRBJ1-5, reads GAGVSQSPRYKVTKRGQDVALRCDPISGHVSLYWYRQALGQGPEFLTYFNYEAQQDKSGLPNDRFSAERPEGSISTLTIQRTEQRDSAMYRCASSLSRGQPQHFGDGTRLSIL.

The chain is built from TRBV7-8 and TRBJ1-3, with TRBD1 matching 7 bases. The CDR3 length is 20 residues. The V gene end was trimmed by 5 bases and the J gene end by 0 bases; junction bases not matched to a gene: 19. Looked up from germline, CDR1 is SGHVS and CDR2 is FQNEAQ. CDR3 amino acids: CASSPNRQGEAWVSGNTIYF. In DNA, the CDR3 is TGTGCCAGCAGCCCGAATAGACAGGGAGAGGCATGGGTCTCTGGAAACACCATATATTTT.

The CDR3 region has the DNA TGTGCCAGCAGTGAATCTGGCAGGGGGCGAGATCAGCCCCAGCATTTT. Its translation is CASSESGRGRDQPQHF. The rearrangement links TRBV25-1 to TRBJ1-5, with 8 bases fitting TRBD1. Germline CDR1 MGHDK, CDR2 SYGVNS. The CDR3 runs to 16 residues. The V gene end was trimmed by 1 base and the J gene end by 5 bases; junction bases not matched to a gene: 7.

The rearrangement uses TRBV7-2 and TRBJ1-1, with TRBD1 as a possible D gene (6 bases). Germline lookup yields CDR1 SGHTA and CDR2 FQGNSA. CDR3 length: 14 residues. V gave up 5 bases and J gave up 6 bases, with 16 bases separating them. The CDR3 bases are TGTGCCAGCAGCCAATACGCAGGGGCCCCTGAAGCTTTCTTT. It encodes CASSQYAGAPEAFF.

This clone occurred once. The chain employs TRBV28 and TRBJ2-3, with no clear D. Germline values: CDR1 MDHEN, CDR2 SYDVKM. Trimming pared 3 bases from V and 6 bases from J, leaving 4 bases between. The CDR3 is 11 residues long. The CDR3 nucleotides read TGTGCCAGCAGTTTCAGGGATACGCAGTATTTT. Protein sequence: CASSFRDTQYF. Looking up the rest from reference TRBV28 and TRBJ2-3 gives the full variable domain: DVKVTQSSRYLVKRTGEKVFLECVQDMDHENMFWYRQDPGLGLRLIYFSYDVKMKEKGDIPEGYSVSREKKERFSLILESASTNQTSMYLCASSFRDTQYFGPGTRLTVL.

The V and J genes are TRBV10-3 and TRBJ1-2; TRBD1 matches 7 bases. The germline CDR1 and CDR2 sequences are ENHRY and SYGVKD. The CDR3 length is 16 residues. J was trimmed by 7 bases and V by 5 bases; bases with no gene match: 16. The CDR3 here is CAISQDMDRLGSGYTF. CDR3 nucleotide sequence: TGTGCCATCAGTCAGGATATGGACAGGTTGGGTAGTGGCTACACCTTC.

The CDR3 coding sequence is TGTGCCAGCAGCTTATCCGGACTAGCGGGGTACTACGAGCAGTACTTC. Encoded protein: CASSLSGLAGYYEQYF. The chain has TRBV7-9 and TRBJ2-7; 12 bases match TRBD2. The CDR3 has 16 residues. CDR1 is SEHNR and CDR2 is FQNEAQ in the germline V gene (reference sequence). With V trimmed by 2 bases and J by 3 bases, 5 bases remained unmatched.